The T cell receptor (beta chain) described here comes from a study of blood T cell repertoires in COVID-19. For the study at large: The samples span acute and convalescent COVID-19 from the United States, Italy and Spain. Sources were T cells, B-cell-depleted T cells, or PBMCs; the material itself was cDNA or gDNA.

Authors' data handling: Using reference gene primer amplification, nucleated cell counts were estimated. Some clones are missing from TCRdb's copy, which holds only in-frame ones; the method was immunoSEQ multiplex PCR. The DNA gave D and trimming, while V, J and clone size come from that table. The sample includes approximately 75,000 clones, approximately 80% of them seen just once. Germline V gene sequence: CDR1 SGHRS, CDR2 YFSETQ. Trimming cost V 3 bases and J 1 base; bases outside gene matches: 7. This CDR3 spans 16 amino acids. The chain combines TRBV5-1 with TRBJ2-3, with 8 bases lining up with TRBD2. The specimen was peripheral blood. This clonotype was sampled from a woman aged 45-59 years with acute or convalescent COVID-19. The CDR3 DNA reads TGCGCCAGCAGCTCCGGGAGGCGGGGGGGCACAGATACGCAGTATTTT. It specifies CASSSGRRGGTDTQYF.